Listed below are T cell receptor beta chains from one sample, sequenced in a study of blood T cell repertoires in COVID-19. The method was immunoSEQ multiplex PCR; TCRdb's version includes in-frame clones alone and lacks a portion of them. The sample contains around 300,000 clones, around 86% of which appear only once. Sequencing was done on a sample of PBMCs or T cells enriched from blood (not recorded which). The receptors shown here come from a woman aged 40 to 49 who had recovered from COVID-19. Both conserved end residues are part of each CDR3.

v_call: TRBV7-2; cdr3_aa: CASSSLNQPQHF
v_call: TRBV27; cdr3_aa: CASSSLGTWPYGYTF
v_call: TRBV19; cdr3_aa: CATQGWGTEAFF
v_call: TRBV5-4; cdr3_aa: CASSSLAGGRTDTQYF
v_call: TRBV30; cdr3_aa: CAWRPFQGQGNSPLHF
v_call: TRBV5-1; cdr3_aa: CASSTLGQGVGVEAFF
v_call: TRBV6-5; cdr3_aa: CASRDRSYGYTF
v_call: TRBV9; cdr3_aa: CASSEPALHVQFF
v_call: TRBV18; cdr3_aa: CASSPSITVNYGYTF
v_call: TRBV6-5; cdr3_aa: CASSVTGLNTEAFF
v_call: TRBV5-5; cdr3_aa: CASSSWRASGHNEQFF
v_call: TRBV5-4; cdr3_aa: CASRVDRASYEQYF
v_call: TRBV3-1/TRBV3-2; cdr3_aa: CASSQGRWSSYNEQFF
v_call: TRBV18; cdr3_aa: CASSPPHTGQTEAFF
v_call: TRBV29-1; cdr3_aa: CSASRLAGTSNEQFF
v_call: TRBV7-8; cdr3_aa: CAISHGGNTEAFF
v_call: TRBV27; cdr3_aa: CASSLRQGLREQYF
v_call: TRBV6-1; cdr3_aa: CASSEGLQLYGYTF
v_call: TRBV13; cdr3_aa: CASSLIQVPYEQYF
v_call: TRBV5-1; cdr3_aa: CASSPTTDTEAFF
v_call: TRBV6-5; cdr3_aa: CASSYMRQTGELFF
v_call: TRBV19; cdr3_aa: CASSISGAHYEQYF
v_call: TRBV10-2; cdr3_aa: CASSPGTKSTDTQYF
v_call: TRBV11-3; cdr3_aa: CASSLGTDLIYEQYF
v_call: TRBV7-9; cdr3_aa: CASSLPPPRGQATGELFF
v_call: TRBV5-1; cdr3_aa: CASSPTTSGTGEQYF
v_call: TRBV19; cdr3_aa: CASNQRRNTGELFF
v_call: TRBV12-3/TRBV12-4; cdr3_aa: CASSLHSGNTIYF
v_call: TRBV14; cdr3_aa: CASSRRPRIETQYF
v_call: TRBV5-1; cdr3_aa: CASSLTVSSYNEQFF
v_call: TRBV3-1/TRBV3-2; cdr3_aa: CASSWTSGGPNEQFF
v_call: TRBV27; cdr3_aa: CASSSSGTGKNTEAFF
v_call: TRBV6-5; cdr3_aa: CASSYSDRVRYEQYF
v_call: TRBV7-8; cdr3_aa: CASGPWLVRAGGRGQETQYF
v_call: TRBV15; cdr3_aa: CATSGVKGLAGTYEQYF
v_call: TRBV6-1; cdr3_aa: CASSDRGNYGYTF
v_call: TRBV18; cdr3_aa: CASSGTGGLNVLFF
v_call: TRBV29-1; cdr3_aa: CSVVGVPQLIHEQYF
v_call: TRBV27; cdr3_aa: CASSFRGSTDTQYF
v_call: TRBV5-4; cdr3_aa: CASSLTGVDTEAFF
v_call: TRBV6-5; cdr3_aa: CASSYYFGDRDTEAFF
v_call: TRBV2; cdr3_aa: CASTSGYTGELFF
v_call: TRBV5-1; cdr3_aa: CASSLNPRTGQGGYGYTF
v_call: TRBV4-3; cdr3_aa: CASSQDLTGLYSGANVLTF
v_call: TRBV18; cdr3_aa: CASSPLGNTEAFF
v_call: TRBV9; cdr3_aa: CASSVGTGQSGNTIYF
v_call: TRBV6-6; cdr3_aa: CASSIPGQGAYEQYF
v_call: TRBV18; cdr3_aa: CASSPPTSGRHTGELFF